The clone carrying this T cell receptor beta chain has just a few counts. The antigen remains undetermined. This entry comes from a study of CD8+ T cells in alopecia areata. CDR3 size: 14 residues. Germline values: CDR1 SQVTM, CDR2 ANQGSEA. Trimming stripped 6 bases from V and 0 bases from J, with 12 bases between. cDNA serving as the sequencing template came from extracted, reverse transcribed RNA. Profiling relied on immunoSEQ multiplex PCR, and the TCRdb table lists in-frame clones only, not all of them. The profile shows approximately 89,000 clones, over 40% of them singletons. Study-level results: Higher clonality and more expanded CD8+ clones appeared in lesional than normal scalp.

The gene calls are TRBV29-1 and TRBJ1-3, with D perhaps matching TRBD1 (5 bases). The sequencing input was CD4+ T cells sorted from blood. The TCR originated in a human donor with alopecia areata. CDR3 protein: CSVWLQGSGNTIYF. The DNA of the CDR3 is TGCAGCGTATGGCTCCAGGGCTCTGGAAACACCATATATTTT.